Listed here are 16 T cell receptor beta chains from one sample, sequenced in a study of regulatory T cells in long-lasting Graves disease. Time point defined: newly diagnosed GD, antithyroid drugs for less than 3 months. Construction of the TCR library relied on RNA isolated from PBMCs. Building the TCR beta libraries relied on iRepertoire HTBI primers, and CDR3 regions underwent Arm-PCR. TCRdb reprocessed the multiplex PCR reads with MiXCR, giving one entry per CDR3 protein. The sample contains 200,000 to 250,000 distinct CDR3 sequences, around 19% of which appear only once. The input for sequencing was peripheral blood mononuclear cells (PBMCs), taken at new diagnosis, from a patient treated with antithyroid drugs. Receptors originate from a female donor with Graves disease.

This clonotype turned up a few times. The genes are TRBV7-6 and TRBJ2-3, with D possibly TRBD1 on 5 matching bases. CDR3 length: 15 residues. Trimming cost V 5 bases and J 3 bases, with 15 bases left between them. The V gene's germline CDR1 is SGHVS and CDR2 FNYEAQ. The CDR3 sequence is CASSRFGAETDTQYF. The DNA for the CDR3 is TGTGCCAGCAGCCGCTTTGGGGCAGAGACAGATACGCAGTATTTT.

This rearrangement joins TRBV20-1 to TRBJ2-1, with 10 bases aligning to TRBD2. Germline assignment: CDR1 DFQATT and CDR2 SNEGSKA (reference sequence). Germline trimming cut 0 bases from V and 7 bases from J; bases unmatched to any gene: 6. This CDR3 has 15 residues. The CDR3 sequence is CSARDPSGSRNEQFF. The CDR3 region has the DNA TGCAGTGCTAGAGATCCTAGCGGGAGTCGGAATGAGCAGTTCTTC.

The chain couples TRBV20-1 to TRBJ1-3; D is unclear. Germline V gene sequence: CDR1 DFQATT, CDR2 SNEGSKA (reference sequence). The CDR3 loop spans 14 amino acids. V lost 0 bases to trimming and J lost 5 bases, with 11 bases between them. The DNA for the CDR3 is TGCAGTGCTAGAGATGGGGTCGGCCGAAACACCATATATTTT. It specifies CSARDGVGRNTIYF.

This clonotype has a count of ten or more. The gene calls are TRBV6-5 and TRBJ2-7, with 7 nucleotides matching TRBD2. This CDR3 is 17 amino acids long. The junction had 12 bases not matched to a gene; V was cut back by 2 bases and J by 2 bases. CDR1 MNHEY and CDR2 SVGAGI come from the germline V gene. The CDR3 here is CASSYPTGGQVTYEQYF. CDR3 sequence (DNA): TGTGCCAGCAGTTACCCCACGGGAGGTCAGGTTACCTACGAGCAGTACTTC.

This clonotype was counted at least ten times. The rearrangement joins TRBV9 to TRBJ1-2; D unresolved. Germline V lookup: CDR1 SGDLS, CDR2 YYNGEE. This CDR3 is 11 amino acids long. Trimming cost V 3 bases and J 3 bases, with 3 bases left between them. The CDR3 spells CASSGYYGYTF. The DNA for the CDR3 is TGTGCCAGCAGCGGGTACTATGGCTACACCTTC.

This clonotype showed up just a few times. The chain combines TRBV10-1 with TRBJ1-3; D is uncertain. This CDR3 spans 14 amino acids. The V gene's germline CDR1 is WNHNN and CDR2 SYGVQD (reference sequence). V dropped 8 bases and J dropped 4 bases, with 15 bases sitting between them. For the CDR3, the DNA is TGCGCCAGCCCGGGGTTGCCTAGGGGAAACACCATATATTTT. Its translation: CASPGLPRGNTIYF.

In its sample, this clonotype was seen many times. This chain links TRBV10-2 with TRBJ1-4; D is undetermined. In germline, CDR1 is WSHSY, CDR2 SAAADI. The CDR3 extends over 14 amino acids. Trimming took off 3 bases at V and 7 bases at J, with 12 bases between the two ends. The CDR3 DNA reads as TGCGCCAGCAGTGACTGGGGTTTGGGTGAAAAACTGTTTTTT. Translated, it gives CASSDWGLGEKLFF.

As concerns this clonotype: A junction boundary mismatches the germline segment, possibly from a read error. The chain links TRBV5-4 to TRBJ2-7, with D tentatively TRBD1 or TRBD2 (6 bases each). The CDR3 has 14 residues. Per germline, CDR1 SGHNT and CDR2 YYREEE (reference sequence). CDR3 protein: CASSLEGGRYEQYF. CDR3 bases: TGTGCCAGCAGCTTGGAGGGGGGCAGGTACGAGCAGTACTTT.

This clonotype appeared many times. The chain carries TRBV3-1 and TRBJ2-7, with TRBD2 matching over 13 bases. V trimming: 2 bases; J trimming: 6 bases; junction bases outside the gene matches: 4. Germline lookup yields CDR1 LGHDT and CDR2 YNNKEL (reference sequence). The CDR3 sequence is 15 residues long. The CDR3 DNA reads TGTGCCAGCAGCCAACCCAGGACTAGCGGGAGCGAGCAGTACTTC. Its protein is CASSQPRTSGSEQYF.

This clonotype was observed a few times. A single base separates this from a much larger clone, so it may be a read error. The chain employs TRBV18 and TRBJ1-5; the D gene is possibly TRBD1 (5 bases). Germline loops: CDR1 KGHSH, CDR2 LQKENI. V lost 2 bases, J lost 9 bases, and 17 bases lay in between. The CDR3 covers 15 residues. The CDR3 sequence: CASSPGPRGVGPQHF. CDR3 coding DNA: TGTGCCAGCTCACCAGGGCCACGGGGGGTGGGGCCCCAGCATTTT. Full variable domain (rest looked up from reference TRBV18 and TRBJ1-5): NAGVMQNPRHLVRRRGQEARLRCSPMKGHSHVYWYRQLPEEGLKFMVYLQKENIIDESGMPKERFSAEFPKEGPSILRIQQVVRGDSAAYFCASSPGPRGVGPQHFGDGTRLSIL.

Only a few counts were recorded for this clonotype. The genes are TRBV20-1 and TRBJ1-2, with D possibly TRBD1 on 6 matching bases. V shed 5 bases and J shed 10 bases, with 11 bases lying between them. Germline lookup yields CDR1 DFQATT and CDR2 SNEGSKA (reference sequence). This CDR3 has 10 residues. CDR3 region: CSAPGVDYTF. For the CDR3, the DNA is TGCAGTGCTCCAGGGGTTGACTACACCTTC.

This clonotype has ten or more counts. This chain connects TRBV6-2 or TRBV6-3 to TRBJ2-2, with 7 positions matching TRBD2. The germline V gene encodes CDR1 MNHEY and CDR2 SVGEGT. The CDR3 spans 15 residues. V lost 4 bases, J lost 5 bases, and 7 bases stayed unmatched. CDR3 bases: TGTGCCAGCAGTTCAGGGCTAGCGGAAACCGGGGAGCTGTTTTTT. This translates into CASSSGLAETGELFF.

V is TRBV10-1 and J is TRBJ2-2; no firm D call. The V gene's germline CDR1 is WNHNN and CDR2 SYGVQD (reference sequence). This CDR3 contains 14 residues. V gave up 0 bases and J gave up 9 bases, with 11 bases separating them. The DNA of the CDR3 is TGCGCCAGCAGTGAGTCCGGGTTATCCCGGGAGCTGTTTTTT. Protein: CASSESGLSRELFF.

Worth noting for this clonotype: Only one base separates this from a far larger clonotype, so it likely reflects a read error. The CDR3: CASSKRPGLATDEQYF. The CDR3 coding sequence is TGTGCCAGCAGCAAACGACCGGGACTAGCTACTGATGAGCAGTACTTC. The rearrangement uses TRBV11-2 and TRBJ2-5; 9 bases line up with TRBD2. Unmatched junction bases numbered 18, after V lost 5 bases and J lost 11 bases. The length of the CDR3 is 16 residues. Germline CDR1 reads SGHAT; CDR2 reads FQNNGV.

Here the CDR3 reads CASSLRGGSYNEQFF. The CDR3 bases are TGTGCCAGCAGTCTCAGGGGTGGCTCCTACAATGAGCAGTTCTTC. The rearrangement uses TRBV6-2 or TRBV6-3 and TRBJ2-1; D may be TRBD1 (6 bases). Trimming stripped 5 bases from V and 0 bases from J, with 11 bases between. Germline V gene data show CDR1 as MNHEY and CDR2 as SVGEGT. The CDR3 has 15 amino acids.

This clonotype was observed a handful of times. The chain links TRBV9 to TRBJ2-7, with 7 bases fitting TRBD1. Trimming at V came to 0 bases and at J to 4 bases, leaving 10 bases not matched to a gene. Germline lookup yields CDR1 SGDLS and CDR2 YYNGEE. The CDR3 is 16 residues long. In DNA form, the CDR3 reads TGTGCCAGCAGCGTAGGGACAGGCGGGCTTACATACGAGCAGTACTTC. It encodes CASSVGTGGLTYEQYF.